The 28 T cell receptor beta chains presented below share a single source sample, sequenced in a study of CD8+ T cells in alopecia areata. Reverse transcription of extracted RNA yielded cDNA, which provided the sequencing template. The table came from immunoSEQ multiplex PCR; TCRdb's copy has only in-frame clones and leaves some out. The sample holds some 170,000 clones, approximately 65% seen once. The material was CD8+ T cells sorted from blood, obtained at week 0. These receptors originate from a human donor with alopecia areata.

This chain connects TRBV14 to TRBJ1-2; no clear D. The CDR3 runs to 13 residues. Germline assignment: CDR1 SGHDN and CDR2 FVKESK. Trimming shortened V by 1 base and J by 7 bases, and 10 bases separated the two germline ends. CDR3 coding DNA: TGTGCCAGCAGCCAAGTTTATAGGGTTGGCTACACCTTC. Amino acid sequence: CASSQVYRVGYTF.

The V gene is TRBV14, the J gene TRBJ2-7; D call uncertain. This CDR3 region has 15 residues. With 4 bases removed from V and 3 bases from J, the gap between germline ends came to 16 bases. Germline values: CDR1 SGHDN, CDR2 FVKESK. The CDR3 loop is CASSPNPTLYYEQYF. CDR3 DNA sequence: TGTGCCAGCAGCCCTAACCCGACACTCTACTACGAGCAGTACTTC.

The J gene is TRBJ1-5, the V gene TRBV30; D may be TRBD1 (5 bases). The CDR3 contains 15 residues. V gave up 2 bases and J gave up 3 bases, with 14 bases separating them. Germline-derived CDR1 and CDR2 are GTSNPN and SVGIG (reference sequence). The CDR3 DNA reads TGTGCCTGGAGTCCGGCAGGGACCCCCAATCAGCCCCAGCATTTT. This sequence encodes CAWSPAGTPNQPQHF.

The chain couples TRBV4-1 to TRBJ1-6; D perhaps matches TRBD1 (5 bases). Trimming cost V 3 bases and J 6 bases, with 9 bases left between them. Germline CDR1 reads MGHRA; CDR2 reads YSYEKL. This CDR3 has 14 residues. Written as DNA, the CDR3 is TGCGCCAGCAGCCATGCGGGGACTAATTCACCCCTCCACTTT. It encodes CASSHAGTNSPLHF.

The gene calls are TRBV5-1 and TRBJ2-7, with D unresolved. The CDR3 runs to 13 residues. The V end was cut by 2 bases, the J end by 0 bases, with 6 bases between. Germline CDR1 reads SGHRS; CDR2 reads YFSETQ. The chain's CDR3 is CASSFGISYEQYF. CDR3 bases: TGCGCCAGCAGCTTTGGCATCTCCTACGAGCAGTACTTC.

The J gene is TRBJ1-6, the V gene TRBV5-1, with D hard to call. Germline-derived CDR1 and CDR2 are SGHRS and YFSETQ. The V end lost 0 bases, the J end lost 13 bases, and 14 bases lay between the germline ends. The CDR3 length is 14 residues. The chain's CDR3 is CASSLGQRGPPLHF. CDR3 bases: TGCGCCAGCAGCTTGGGCCAGAGAGGACCCCCCCTCCACTTT.

CDR3 sequence reads: CASSDDTGYYSYEQYF. The CDR3, as DNA: TGTGCCAGCAGTGACGACACGGGTTACTACTCCTACGAGCAGTACTTC. This chain joins TRBV6-1 and TRBJ2-7, with D hard to call. In germline, CDR1 is MNHNS, CDR2 SASEGT. Trimming took 3 bases from V and 0 from J, leaving 15 bases between them. The CDR3 extends over 16 amino acids.

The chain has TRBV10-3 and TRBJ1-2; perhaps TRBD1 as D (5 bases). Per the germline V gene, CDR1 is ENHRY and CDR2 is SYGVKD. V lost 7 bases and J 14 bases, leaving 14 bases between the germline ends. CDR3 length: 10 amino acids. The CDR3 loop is CAITGRGETF. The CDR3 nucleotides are TGTGCCATCACCGGTCGGGGGGAAACCTTC.

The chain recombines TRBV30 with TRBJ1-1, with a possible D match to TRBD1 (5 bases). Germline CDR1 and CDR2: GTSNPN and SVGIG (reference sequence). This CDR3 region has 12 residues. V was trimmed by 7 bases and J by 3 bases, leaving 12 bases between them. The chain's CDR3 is CALGTVYTEAFF. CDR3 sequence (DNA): TGTGCCTTAGGGACCGTTTACACTGAAGCTTTCTTT.

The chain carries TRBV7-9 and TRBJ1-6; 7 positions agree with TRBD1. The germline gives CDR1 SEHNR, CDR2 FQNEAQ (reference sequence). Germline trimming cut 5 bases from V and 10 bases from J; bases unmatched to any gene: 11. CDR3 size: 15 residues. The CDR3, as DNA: TGTGCCAGCAGCCCGACCCCGACAGGGAGGTCACCCCTCCACTTT. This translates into CASSPTPTGRSPLHF.

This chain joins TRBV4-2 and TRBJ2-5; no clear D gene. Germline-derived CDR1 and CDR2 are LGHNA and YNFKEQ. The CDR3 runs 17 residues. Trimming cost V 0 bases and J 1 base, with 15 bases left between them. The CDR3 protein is CASSQDSPGFAQETQYF. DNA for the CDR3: TGTGCCAGCAGCCAAGACTCGCCAGGATTTGCCCAAGAGACCCAGTACTTC.

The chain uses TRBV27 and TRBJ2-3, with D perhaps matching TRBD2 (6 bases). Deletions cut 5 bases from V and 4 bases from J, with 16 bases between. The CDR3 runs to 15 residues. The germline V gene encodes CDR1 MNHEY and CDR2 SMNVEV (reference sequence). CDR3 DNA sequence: TGTGCCAGCAGTCTGGGACTGGAAATCCCAGATACGCAGTATTTT. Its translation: CASSLGLEIPDTQYF.

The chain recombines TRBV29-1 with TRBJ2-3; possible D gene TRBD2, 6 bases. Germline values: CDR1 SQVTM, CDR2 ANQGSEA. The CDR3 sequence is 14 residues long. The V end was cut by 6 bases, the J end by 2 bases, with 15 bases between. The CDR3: CSVRGTAVTDTQYF. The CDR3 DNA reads TGCAGCGTCCGCGGGACGGCCGTCACAGATACGCAGTATTTT.

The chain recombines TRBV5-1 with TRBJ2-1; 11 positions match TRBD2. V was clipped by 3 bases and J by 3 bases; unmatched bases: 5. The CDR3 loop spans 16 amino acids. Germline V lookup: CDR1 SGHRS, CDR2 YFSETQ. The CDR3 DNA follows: TGCGCCAGCAGCTGGCCACTAGCGGGGGACTACAATGAGCAGTTCTTC. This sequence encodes CASSWPLAGDYNEQFF.

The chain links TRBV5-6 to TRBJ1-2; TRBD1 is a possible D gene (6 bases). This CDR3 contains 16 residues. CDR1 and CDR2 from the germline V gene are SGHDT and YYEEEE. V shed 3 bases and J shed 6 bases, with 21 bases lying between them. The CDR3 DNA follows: TGTGCCAGCAGCTGGACTTCCTCCGGGGGCCTCCATGGCTACACCTTC. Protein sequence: CASSWTSSGGLHGYTF.

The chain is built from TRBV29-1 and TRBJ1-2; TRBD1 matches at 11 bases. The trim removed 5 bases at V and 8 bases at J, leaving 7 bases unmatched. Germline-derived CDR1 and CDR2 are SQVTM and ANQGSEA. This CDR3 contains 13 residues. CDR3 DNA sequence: TGCAGCGTTCCCGGACAGGGGGCAGCGGGCTACACCTTC. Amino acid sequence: CSVPGQGAAGYTF.

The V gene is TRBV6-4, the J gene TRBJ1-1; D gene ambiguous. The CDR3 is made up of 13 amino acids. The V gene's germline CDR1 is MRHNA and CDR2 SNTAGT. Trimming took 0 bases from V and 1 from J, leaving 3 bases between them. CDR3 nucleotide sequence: TGTGCCAGCAGTGACTCATCGAACACTGAAGCTTTCTTT. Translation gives CASSDSSNTEAFF.

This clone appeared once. In DNA, the CDR3 is TGTGCCAGCAGCCGATTATCTACCGGGGAGCTGTTTTTT. Translation: CASSRLSTGELFF. The gene calls are TRBV7-9 and TRBJ2-2; D gene uncertain. Germline CDR1 reads SEHNR; CDR2 reads FQNEAQ (reference sequence). CDR3 length: 13 residues. V was pared by 5 bases and J by 5 bases, with 9 bases between.

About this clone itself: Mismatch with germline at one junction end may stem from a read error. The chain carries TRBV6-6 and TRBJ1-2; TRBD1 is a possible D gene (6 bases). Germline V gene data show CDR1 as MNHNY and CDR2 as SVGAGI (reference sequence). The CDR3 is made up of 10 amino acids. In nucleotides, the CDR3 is TGTGCCAGCAGTTTCGGACAGACTGTCTTC. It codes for CASSFGQTVF.

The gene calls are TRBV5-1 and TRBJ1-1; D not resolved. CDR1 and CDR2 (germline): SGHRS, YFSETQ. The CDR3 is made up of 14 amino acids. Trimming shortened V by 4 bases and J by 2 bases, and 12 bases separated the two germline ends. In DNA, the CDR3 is TGCGCCAGCAGCCCCCTGGCAGTCAACACTGAAGCTTTCTTT. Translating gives CASSPLAVNTEAFF.

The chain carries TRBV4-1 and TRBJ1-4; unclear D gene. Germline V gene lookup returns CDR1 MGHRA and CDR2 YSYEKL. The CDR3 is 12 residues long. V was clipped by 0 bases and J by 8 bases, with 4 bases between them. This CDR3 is CASSQETEKLFF. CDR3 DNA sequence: TGCGCCAGCAGCCAAGAAACGGAAAAACTGTTTTTT.

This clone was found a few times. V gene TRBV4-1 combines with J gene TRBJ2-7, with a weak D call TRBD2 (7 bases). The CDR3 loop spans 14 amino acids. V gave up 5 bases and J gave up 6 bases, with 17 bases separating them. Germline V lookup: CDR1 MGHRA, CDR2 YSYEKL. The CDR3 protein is CASSSSRGASEQYF. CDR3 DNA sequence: TGCGCCAGCAGCTCAAGCCGGGGGGCGAGCGAGCAGTACTTC.

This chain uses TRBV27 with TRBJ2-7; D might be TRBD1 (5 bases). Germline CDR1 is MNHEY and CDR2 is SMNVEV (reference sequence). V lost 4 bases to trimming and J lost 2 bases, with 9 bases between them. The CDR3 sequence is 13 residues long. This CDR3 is CASSSDSAYEQYF. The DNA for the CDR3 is TGTGCCAGCAGTTCCGACAGTGCCTACGAGCAGTACTTC.

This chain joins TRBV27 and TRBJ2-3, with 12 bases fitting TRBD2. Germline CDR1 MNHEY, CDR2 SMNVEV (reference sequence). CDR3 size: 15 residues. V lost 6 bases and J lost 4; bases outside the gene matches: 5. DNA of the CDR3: TGTGCCAGCAGGTTACTAGCGGGGGGAGCAGATACGCAGTATTTT. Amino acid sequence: CASRLLAGGADTQYF.

CDR3 residues: CATSRELASGNPYEQYF. In nucleotides, the CDR3 is TGTGCCACCAGCAGAGAACTGGCTAGCGGAAACCCCTACGAGCAGTACTTC. This chain links TRBV15 with TRBJ2-5; TRBD2 aligns across 7 bases. The closer fit of TRBJ2-7 to the DNA end suggests the J call may be wrong. The CDR3 sequence is 17 residues long. The germline V gene has CDR1 LNHNV and CDR2 YYDKDF (reference sequence).

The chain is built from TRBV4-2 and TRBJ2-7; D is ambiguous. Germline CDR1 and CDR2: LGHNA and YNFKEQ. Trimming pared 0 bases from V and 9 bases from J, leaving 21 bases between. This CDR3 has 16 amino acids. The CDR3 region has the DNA TGTGCCAGCAGCCAAGATTGGCAGGATACCTACGAGCGGCAGTACTTC. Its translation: CASSQDWQDTYERQYF.

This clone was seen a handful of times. The CDR3 DNA is TGTGCCAGCAGTCCCTTTAGCACCCTATACGAGCAGTACTTC. It is translated as CASSPFSTLYEQYF. The V and J genes are TRBV27 and TRBJ2-7; D is undetermined. Germline assignment: CDR1 MNHEY and CDR2 SMNVEV (reference sequence). V was cut by 5 bases and J by 4 bases, with 15 bases left in between. This CDR3 region has 14 residues.

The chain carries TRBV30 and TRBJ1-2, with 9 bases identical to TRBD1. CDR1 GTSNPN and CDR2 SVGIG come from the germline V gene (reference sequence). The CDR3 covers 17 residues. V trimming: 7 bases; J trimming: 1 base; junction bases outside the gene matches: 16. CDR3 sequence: CAFYGLGDREVNYGYTF. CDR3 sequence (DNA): TGTGCCTTTTACGGGTTAGGGGACAGGGAGGTTAACTATGGCTACACCTTC.